This is a list of T cell receptor beta chains from one sample in a study of blood T cell repertoires in COVID-19. Some clones are missing from TCRdb's copy, which holds only in-frame ones; the method was immunoSEQ multiplex PCR. The table includes approximately 230,000 clones, 65% to 90% detected once. Sequenced material: PBMCs or T cells enriched from blood (not recorded which). The receptors shown here come from a man aged 18 to 30 who had recovered from COVID-19. CDR3s include the opening cysteine and the closing phenylalanine or tryptophan. The D gene is left open where the match is weak. Clone size is not always given. Where it is, it says once, few, many or a class for expanded clones.

.	TRBV6-5	.	TRBJ1-1	CAGRGGATKTEAFF	TGTGCCGGGAGAGGGGGAGCTACGAAGACTGAAGCTTTCTTT
.	TRBV3-1/TRBV3-2	TRBD2	TRBJ2-3	CASSRGLAGGVDTQYF	TGTGCCAGCAGCCGCGGACTAGCGGGAGGGGTAGATACGCAGTATTTT
.	TRBV19	TRBD2	TRBJ2-3	CASRGLAGEGEQYF	TGTGCCAGTAGAGGACTAGCGGGAGAAGGGGAGCAGTATTTT
.	TRBV3-1/TRBV3-2	.	TRBJ1-2	CASSQDTRAYGYTF	TGTGCCAGCAGCCAAGATACGAGAGCCTATGGCTACACCTTC
.	TRBV18	TRBD2	TRBJ2-3	CASSPTSGGSDTQYF	TGTGCCAGCTCACCCACTAGCGGGGGCTCAGATACGCAGTATTTT
.	TRBV5-4	.	TRBJ2-1	CASSLFSSGNEQFF	TGTGCCAGCAGCTTGTTCAGCTCAGGCAATGAGCAGTTCTTC
once	TRBV5-6	.	TRBJ2-5	CASSPRVPGVGQETQYF	TGTGCCAGCAGCCCGCGAGTCCCAGGGGTGGGTCAAGAGACCCAGTACTTC
.	TRBV10-3	TRBD1	TRBJ1-2	CAISPIPGQGASGYTF	TGTGCCATCAGTCCCATTCCGGGACAGGGGGCGAGTGGCTACACCTTC
.	TRBV11-2	.	TRBJ1-6	CASSLETGYNSPLHF	TGTGCCAGCAGCTTAGAGACAGGCTATAATTCACCCCTCCACTTT
.	TRBV7-2	TRBD2	TRBJ2-1	CASSSAGTRSYNEQFF	TGTGCCAGCAGCTCCGCCGGGACTAGGTCCTACAATGAGCAGTTCTTC
.	TRBV28	.	TRBJ1-6	CASSPPWRVYNSPLHF	TGTGCCAGCAGCCCCCCTTGGAGGGTCTACAATTCACCCCTCCACTTT
few	TRBV6-1	TRBD1	TRBJ2-2	CASSEGQGNTGELFF	TGTGCCAGCAGTGAGGGACAGGGGAACACCGGGGAGCTGTTTTTT
.	TRBV28	TRBD2	TRBJ2-1	CASSHGTSGNNEQFF	TGTGCCAGCAGCCATGGGACTAGCGGGAACAATGAGCAGTTCTTC
few	TRBV6-6	.	TRBJ1-3	CASSTRTSGNTIYF	TGTGCCAGCAGTACTAGAACCTCTGGAAACACCATATATTTT
.	TRBV6-2/TRBV6-3	.	TRBJ1-1	CASSSGVYTEAFF	TGTGCCAGCAGTTCTGGAGTTTACACTGAAGCTTTCTTT
.	TRBV12-3/TRBV12-4	.	TRBJ1-2	CASSSGANYGYTF	TGTGCCAGCAGCTCAGGGGCTAACTATGGCTACACCTTC
.	TRBV19	TRBD2	TRBJ2-1	CASSPDSGNPYNEQFF	TGTGCCAGTAGTCCCGATAGCGGGAACCCCTACAATGAGCAGTTCTTC
few	TRBV3-1/TRBV3-2	TRBD1	TRBJ2-2	CASSQTGTGGRGELFF	TGTGCCAGCAGCCAGACAGGGACAGGGGGCCGCGGGGAGCTGTTTTTT
.	TRBV19	TRBD1	TRBJ1-1	CASSWTGRGTTEAFF	TGTGCCAGTAGTTGGACAGGCCGTGGTACCACTGAAGCTTTCTTT
.	TRBV5-5	TRBD1	TRBJ1-5	CASSSQGYNQPQHF	TGTGCCAGCAGTTCACAGGGGTACAATCAGCCCCAGCATTTT
.	TRBV28	TRBD1	TRBJ2-3	CASSDPGTGGSDTQYF	TGTGCCAGTTCAGACCCCGGGACAGGGGGGTCAGATACGCAGTATTTT
.	TRBV6-1	TRBD2	TRBJ2-1	CASSDTAGVPNEQFF	TGTGCCAGCAGTGATACAGCGGGGGTCCCCAATGAGCAGTTCTTC
.	TRBV12-3/TRBV12-4	TRBD1	TRBJ1-1	CASSTGVYTEAFF	TGTGCCAGCAGTACAGGGGTCTACACTGAAGCTTTCTTT
.	TRBV5-1	.	TRBJ2-7	CASSLASGAEYEQYF	TGCGCCAGCAGCTTGGCGTCGGGTGCGGAGTACGAGCAGTACTTC
.	TRBV11-3	TRBD1	TRBJ2-7	CASSSRQGHYEQYF	TGTGCCAGCAGCTCGAGACAGGGGCACTACGAGCAGTACTTC
.	TRBV10-3	.	TRBJ2-1	CAISGWMAGEQFF	TGTGCCATCAGTGGTTGGATGGCGGGTGAGCAGTTCTTC
.	TRBV2	TRBD1	TRBJ1-1	CASSLENRGRTEAFF	TGTGCCAGCAGCCTGGAAAACAGGGGAAGGACTGAAGCTTTCTTT
.	TRBV4-1	.	TRBJ2-1	CASSQEGLYNEQFF	TGCGCCAGCAGCCAAGAGGGACTTTACAATGAGCAGTTCTTC
.	TRBV4-1	.	TRBJ1-5	CASSQVGYRAGQPQHF	TGCGCCAGCAGCCAAGTAGGCTACAGGGCAGGTCAGCCCCAGCATTTT
.	TRBV18	.	TRBJ2-5	CASSPPGRDGETQYF	TGTGCCAGCTCACCACCTGGACGGGATGGGGAGACCCAGTACTTC
few	TRBV19	TRBD2	TRBJ2-5	CASSTLLAGYETQYF	TGTGCCAGTAGTACGCTACTAGCGGGATATGAGACCCAGTACTTC
.	TRBV10-1	TRBD1	TRBJ1-4	CASSESGRGPEKLFF	TGCGCCAGCAGTGAGTCGGGCAGGGGGCCTGAAAAACTGTTTTTT
.	TRBV3-1/TRBV3-2	TRBD1	TRBJ1-5	CASSQDGQGRQPQHF	TGTGCCAGCAGCCAAGATGGACAGGGCCGTCAGCCCCAGCATTTT
once	TRBV28	.	TRBJ1-4	CASSSPPGEKLFF	TGTGCCAGCAGTTCCCCCCCGGGGGAAAAACTGTTTTTT
.	TRBV5-5	.	TRBJ1-1	CASSTPERERKGAFF	TGTGCCAGCAGCACCCCTGAACGGGAGCGAAAGGGAGCTTTCTTT
.	TRBV6-1	.	TRBJ1-1	CASSEGARVVEAFF	TGTGCCAGCAGTGAAGGGGCGCGGGTGGTTGAAGCTTTCTTT
.	TRBV6-5	.	TRBJ1-1	CASRSWATEAFF	TGTGCCAGCAGGTCCTGGGCTACTGAAGCTTTCTTT
.	TRBV4-1	TRBD2	TRBJ2-3	CASSASGGTDTQYF	TGCGCCAGCAGCGCTAGCGGGGGCACAGATACGCAGTATTTT
.	TRBV30	.	TRBJ2-6	CAWSGDQAGANVLTF	TGTGCCTGGAGTGGCGATCAAGCGGGGGCCAACGTCCTGACTTTC
.	TRBV7-8	TRBD2	TRBJ2-3	CASSSLAGGGTDTQYF	TGTGCCAGCAGCTCACTAGCGGGGGGAGGCACAGATACGCAGTATTTT
.	TRBV4-2	.	TRBJ1-5	CASSQAGNNQPQHF	TGTGCCAGCAGCCAAGCCGGGAACAATCAGCCCCAGCATTTT
few	TRBV7-2	.	TRBJ1-1	CASMPDRSRREAFF	TGTGCCAGCATGCCCGACAGATCGCGCCGTGAAGCTTTCTTT
.	TRBV6-4	.	TRBJ2-4	CASSTGGENIQYF	TGTGCCAGCAGTACCGGGGGAGAGAACATTCAGTACTTC
.	TRBV30	TRBD2	TRBJ2-7	CAWTSGTYEQYF	TGTGCCTGGACTAGCGGAACCTACGAGCAGTACTTC
.	TRBV5-6	TRBD1	TRBJ2-1	CASTQGQGNYNEQFF	TGTGCCAGCACCCAAGGACAGGGGAACTACAATGAGCAGTTCTTC
.	TRBV11-2	TRBD1	TRBJ2-7	CASSFGQGALYEQYF	TGTGCCAGCAGCTTCGGACAGGGGGCCCTTTACGAGCAGTACTTC
once	TRBV28	TRBD1	TRBJ2-1	CASSLLQGAYNEQFF	TGTGCCAGCAGCCTGCTACAGGGGGCCTACAATGAGCAGTTCTTC
.	TRBV5-1	.	TRBJ1-1	CASSLVAGAHTEAFF	TGCGCCAGCAGCTTGGTCGCAGGGGCGCACACTGAAGCTTTCTTT
.	TRBV2	TRBD1	TRBJ1-2	CASSRDSSNYGYTF	TGTGCCAGCAGCAGGGACAGCTCTAACTATGGCTACACCTTC
.	TRBV28	.	TRBJ2-7	CASSLTRGPYEQYF	TGTGCCAGCAGTTTGACGCGAGGTCCCTACGAGCAGTACTTC
.	TRBV28	.	TRBJ1-2	CASSLKGPINYGYTF	TGTGCCAGCAGTTTAAAGGGGCCGATCAACTATGGCTACACCTTC
few	TRBV6-4	TRBD1	TRBJ2-1	CASSEGTGGREQFF	TGTGCCAGCAGTGAAGGGACAGGGGGTCGTGAGCAGTTCTTC
.	TRBV3-1/TRBV3-2	TRBD1	TRBJ2-7	CASSPGQGGYSYEQYF	TGTGCCAGCAGCCCGGGACAGGGAGGATACTCCTACGAGCAGTACTTC
.	TRBV6-5	.	TRBJ1-5	CASRQNSNQPQHF	TGTGCCAGCAGACAAAATAGCAATCAGCCCCAGCATTTT
.	TRBV11-2	TRBD2	TRBJ2-3	CASSLVLAGLDTQYF	TGTGCCAGCAGCTTAGTTCTAGCGGGCCTAGATACGCAGTATTTT
.	TRBV30	TRBD1	TRBJ1-5	CAWSGQGARVQPQHF	TGTGCCTGGAGTGGACAGGGGGCTAGAGTTCAGCCCCAGCATTTT
once	TRBV5-1	TRBD1	TRBJ1-3	CASSLAGGAFGNTIYF	TGCGCCAGCAGCTTGGCAGGGGGCGCTTTTGGAAACACCATATATTTT
.	TRBV27	.	TRBJ1-6	CASSRPAGASPLHF	TGTGCCAGCAGCAGGCCCGCGGGGGCCTCACCCCTCCACTTT
.	TRBV7-9	.	TRBJ1-1	CASSFGGAAEAFF	TGTGCCAGCAGCTTCGGTGGTGCTGCCGAAGCTTTCTTT
.	TRBV28	TRBD2	TRBJ2-1	CASSSYTSGRAGEQFF	TGTGCCAGCAGTTCGTACACTAGCGGGAGGGCCGGTGAGCAGTTCTTC